These T cell receptor beta chains were read from a single sample in a study of blood T cell repertoires in COVID-19. Only in-frame clones appear in the TCRdb table, and some are missing; sequencing was by immunoSEQ multiplex PCR. Of some 100,000 clones listed, 75% to 90% are singletons. Sequenced input: peripheral blood. The source is a human donor in a cohort sampled during active COVID-19. Both conserved end residues are part of each CDR3. The order of the fields is D gene, CDR3 length, J gene, clone size, V gene, CDR3 protein, CDR3 DNA. D genes are given only for firm matches. Size values are once, few and many counts, or a class for expanded clones, and some rows have none.

d_gene: NA; len: 16; j_gene: TRBJ2-1; abundance: NA; v_gene: TRBV19; CDR3aa: CASSIVPGRSNNEQFF; CDR3nt: TGTGCCAGTAGTATAGTTCCGGGAAGGTCTAACAATGAGCAGTTCTTC
d_gene: NA; len: 12; j_gene: TRBJ2-5; abundance: NA; v_gene: TRBV5-1; CDR3aa: CASSFDIGTQYF; CDR3nt: TGCGCCAGCAGCTTTGATATCGGGACCCAGTACTTC
d_gene: NA; len: 12; j_gene: TRBJ2-3; abundance: many; v_gene: TRBV24-1; CDR3aa: CATGASTDTQYF; CDR3nt: TGTGCCACCGGGGCTAGCACAGATACGCAGTATTTT
d_gene: TRBD1; len: 14; j_gene: TRBJ1-1; abundance: NA; v_gene: TRBV19; CDR3aa: CASTLQGAYTEAFF; CDR3nt: TGTGCCAGTACCCTACAGGGGGCTTATACTGAAGCTTTCTTT
d_gene: NA; len: 13; j_gene: TRBJ1-2; abundance: NA; v_gene: TRBV27; CDR3aa: CASSLGGAQGYTF; CDR3nt: TGTGCCAGCAGTCTGGGGGGGGCGCAGGGCTACACCTTC
d_gene: NA; len: 12; j_gene: TRBJ2-1; abundance: NA; v_gene: TRBV27; CDR3aa: CASGVGYNEQFF; CDR3nt: TGTGCCAGCGGAGTGGGTTACAATGAGCAGTTCTTC
d_gene: NA; len: 17; j_gene: TRBJ1-3; abundance: NA; v_gene: TRBV6-2/TRBV6-3; CDR3aa: CASSYDSPASPGNTIYF; CDR3nt: TGTGCCAGCAGTTACGACAGCCCGGCCTCCCCGGGAAACACCATATATTTT
d_gene: NA; len: 14; j_gene: TRBJ1-4; abundance: NA; v_gene: TRBV28; CDR3aa: CASGDTGFNEKLFF; CDR3nt: TGTGCCAGCGGGGATACAGGGTTTAATGAAAAACTGTTTTTT
d_gene: NA; len: 15; j_gene: TRBJ2-1; abundance: NA; v_gene: TRBV9; CDR3aa: CASSENGGSYNEQFF; CDR3nt: TGTGCCAGCAGCGAAAACGGGGGCTCCTACAATGAGCAGTTCTTC
d_gene: TRBD1; len: 16; j_gene: TRBJ2-1; abundance: NA; v_gene: TRBV19; CDR3aa: CASSVAPGQNYNEQFF; CDR3nt: TGTGCCAGTAGTGTTGCCCCGGGACAGAACTACAATGAGCAGTTCTTC
d_gene: TRBD1; len: 15; j_gene: TRBJ2-7; abundance: NA; v_gene: TRBV2; CDR3aa: CASSNIRDSLYEQYF; CDR3nt: TGTGCCAGCAGCAACATCCGGGACAGCCTCTACGAGCAGTACTTC
d_gene: TRBD2; len: 17; j_gene: TRBJ2-7; abundance: NA; v_gene: TRBV27; CDR3aa: CASVREAITSHPYEQYF; CDR3nt: TGTGCCAGCGTTCGGGAGGCCATAACCTCTCATCCCTACGAGCAGTACTTC
d_gene: NA; len: 14; j_gene: TRBJ2-3; abundance: NA; v_gene: TRBV6-4; CDR3aa: CASSDGTSTDTQYF; CDR3nt: TGTGCCAGCAGTGACGGGACAAGCACAGATACGCAGTATTTT
d_gene: TRBD2; len: 12; j_gene: TRBJ2-7; abundance: few; v_gene: TRBV3-1/TRBV3-2; CDR3aa: CASSIGTSRQYF; CDR3nt: TGTGCCAGCAGTATAGGGACTAGCCGGCAGTACTTC
d_gene: NA; len: 13; j_gene: TRBJ1-1; abundance: NA; v_gene: TRBV27; CDR3aa: CASSLDRYTEAFF; CDR3nt: TGTGCCAGCAGTTTAGACAGGTATACTGAAGCTTTCTTT
d_gene: NA; len: 15; j_gene: TRBJ1-2; abundance: NA; v_gene: TRBV10-3; CDR3aa: CAISEAGRRNYGYTF; CDR3nt: TGTGCCATCAGTGAAGCGGGGCGCCGGAACTATGGCTACACCTTC
d_gene: NA; len: 11; j_gene: TRBJ2-7; abundance: NA; v_gene: TRBV11-3; CDR3aa: CASGRTYEQYF; CDR3nt: TGTGCCAGCGGGAGAACCTACGAGCAGTACTTC
d_gene: NA; len: 13; j_gene: TRBJ2-7; abundance: NA; v_gene: TRBV12-5; CDR3aa: CASGLARAYEQYF; CDR3nt: TGTGCTAGTGGTTTGGCACGGGCCTACGAGCAGTACTTC
d_gene: TRBD1; len: 16; j_gene: TRBJ2-1; abundance: NA; v_gene: TRBV7-2; CDR3aa: CASSLGGTGTYNEQFF; CDR3nt: TGTGCCAGCAGCTTAGGTGGGACAGGGACCTACAATGAGCAGTTCTTC
d_gene: TRBD1; len: 15; j_gene: TRBJ2-5; abundance: NA; v_gene: TRBV10-2; CDR3aa: CASSAGTGPLETQYF; CDR3nt: TGCGCCAGCAGTGCCGGGACAGGGCCTCTGGAGACCCAGTACTTC
d_gene: NA; len: 15; j_gene: TRBJ2-1; abundance: NA; v_gene: TRBV7-7; CDR3aa: CASSLAGVPYNEQFF; CDR3nt: TGTGCCAGCAGCTTAGCGGGAGTCCCCTACAATGAGCAGTTCTTC
d_gene: NA; len: 16; j_gene: TRBJ2-3; abundance: NA; v_gene: TRBV7-9; CDR3aa: CASSSSFGGGTDTQYF; CDR3nt: TGTGCCAGCAGCTCGTCCTTCGGCGGGGGCACAGATACGCAGTATTTT
d_gene: TRBD2; len: 16; j_gene: TRBJ2-7; abundance: NA; v_gene: TRBV6-2/TRBV6-3; CDR3aa: CASSYRLAGTTYEQYF; CDR3nt: TGTGCCAGCAGTTACAGACTAGCGGGAACAACCTACGAGCAGTACTTC
d_gene: TRBD2; len: 19; j_gene: TRBJ2-1; abundance: NA; v_gene: TRBV4-2; CDR3aa: CASSPNGLAGVGSYNEQFF; CDR3nt: TGTGCCAGCAGCCCTAATGGACTAGCGGGAGTAGGATCCTACAATGAGCAGTTCTTC
d_gene: NA; len: 15; j_gene: TRBJ2-2; abundance: NA; v_gene: TRBV5-6; CDR3aa: CASSLAGGKAGELFF; CDR3nt: TGTGCCAGCAGCTTGGCGGGGGGCAAGGCCGGGGAGCTGTTTTTT
d_gene: TRBD2; len: 19; j_gene: TRBJ2-5; abundance: NA; v_gene: TRBV23-1; CDR3aa: CASSPFAGRPGGPRETQYF; CDR3nt: TGCGCCAGCAGTCCCTTCGCGGGGCGCCCGGGAGGGCCTAGAGAGACCCAGTACTTC
d_gene: NA; len: 18; j_gene: TRBJ1-2; abundance: NA; v_gene: TRBV27; CDR3aa: CASSPGIRTAKTGYGYTF; CDR3nt: TGTGCCAGCAGTCCAGGAATACGGACAGCTAAAACAGGGTATGGCTACACCTTC
d_gene: TRBD1; len: 16; j_gene: TRBJ2-7; abundance: NA; v_gene: TRBV18; CDR3aa: CASSPYSSRGRDEQYF; CDR3nt: TGTGCCAGCTCACCATATTCGAGCAGGGGGCGCGACGAGCAGTACTTC
d_gene: NA; len: 13; j_gene: TRBJ1-6; abundance: NA; v_gene: TRBV5-1; CDR3aa: CASTLTDNSPLHF; CDR3nt: TGCGCCAGCACATTGACAGATAATTCACCCCTCCACTTT
d_gene: NA; len: 12; j_gene: TRBJ2-1; abundance: NA; v_gene: TRBV6-6; CDR3aa: CASSTQGTEQFF; CDR3nt: TGTGCCAGCAGCACCCAGGGGACTGAGCAGTTCTTC
d_gene: NA; len: 14; j_gene: TRBJ1-6; abundance: few; v_gene: TRBV27; CDR3aa: CASSFRQGTSPLHF; CDR3nt: TGTGCCAGCAGTTTTCGGCAGGGAACCTCACCCCTCCACTTT
d_gene: NA; len: 16; j_gene: TRBJ2-3; abundance: NA; v_gene: TRBV7-2; CDR3aa: CASSLMPGVSTDTQYF; CDR3nt: TGTGCCAGCAGCTTAATGCCGGGGGTTAGCACAGATACGCAGTATTTT
d_gene: NA; len: 14; j_gene: TRBJ1-3; abundance: NA; v_gene: TRBV5-1; CDR3aa: CASSLVAPGNTIYF; CDR3nt: TGCGCCAGCAGCTTGGTAGCGCCTGGAAACACCATATATTTT
d_gene: TRBD2; len: 14; j_gene: TRBJ2-7; abundance: NA; v_gene: TRBV9; CDR3aa: CASSVGGGREEQYF; CDR3nt: TGTGCCAGCAGCGTAGGTGGGGGGAGGGAAGAGCAGTACTTC
d_gene: NA; len: 12; j_gene: TRBJ2-7; abundance: NA; v_gene: TRBV5-1; CDR3aa: CASSLSSYEQYF; CDR3nt: TGCGCCAGCAGCCTAAGCTCCTACGAGCAGTACTTC
d_gene: NA; len: 17; j_gene: TRBJ2-7; abundance: NA; v_gene: TRBV18; CDR3aa: CASSPVGAGQVIYEQYF; CDR3nt: TGTGCCAGCTCACCGGTCGGAGCGGGACAGGTCATATACGAGCAGTACTTC
d_gene: NA; len: 17; j_gene: TRBJ1-4; abundance: few; v_gene: TRBV4-1; CDR3aa: CASSPRAMRVLNEKLFF; CDR3nt: TGCGCCAGCAGCCCACGTGCGATGCGGGTACTTAATGAAAAACTGTTTTTT
d_gene: TRBD2; len: 16; j_gene: TRBJ2-2; abundance: NA; v_gene: TRBV27; CDR3aa: CASSSPRGTITGELFF; CDR3nt: TGTGCCAGCAGTTCCCCACGGGGGACTATTACCGGGGAGCTGTTTTTT
d_gene: NA; len: 14; j_gene: TRBJ1-5; abundance: NA; v_gene: TRBV3-1/TRBV3-2; CDR3aa: CASSQLAGIQPQHF; CDR3nt: TGTGCCAGCAGCCAATTGGCAGGGATTCAGCCCCAGCATTTT
d_gene: NA; len: 16; j_gene: TRBJ2-2; abundance: NA; v_gene: TRBV18; CDR3aa: CASSPPLDRGTGELFF; CDR3nt: TGTGCCAGCTCACCACCATTGGATCGGGGGACCGGGGAGCTGTTTTTT
d_gene: NA; len: 14; j_gene: TRBJ1-1; abundance: NA; v_gene: TRBV25-1; CDR3aa: CASNFVEGFFEAFF; CDR3nt: TGTGCCAGCAACTTTGTGGAGGGATTCTTTGAAGCTTTCTTT
d_gene: TRBD1; len: 14; j_gene: TRBJ1-1; abundance: NA; v_gene: TRBV18; CDR3aa: CASSGRTGYTEAFF; CDR3nt: TGTGCCAGCTCAGGACGGACAGGGTACACTGAAGCTTTCTTT
d_gene: NA; len: 16; j_gene: TRBJ1-3; abundance: NA; v_gene: TRBV7-9; CDR3aa: CASSSTRAGAGNTIYF; CDR3nt: TGTGCCAGCAGCTCTACCAGGGCGGGGGCTGGAAACACCATATATTTT
d_gene: TRBD1; len: 14; j_gene: TRBJ1-4; abundance: NA; v_gene: TRBV7-2; CDR3aa: CASTRDRVAEKLFF; CDR3nt: TGTGCCAGCACCCGGGACAGGGTGGCTGAAAAACTGTTTTTT